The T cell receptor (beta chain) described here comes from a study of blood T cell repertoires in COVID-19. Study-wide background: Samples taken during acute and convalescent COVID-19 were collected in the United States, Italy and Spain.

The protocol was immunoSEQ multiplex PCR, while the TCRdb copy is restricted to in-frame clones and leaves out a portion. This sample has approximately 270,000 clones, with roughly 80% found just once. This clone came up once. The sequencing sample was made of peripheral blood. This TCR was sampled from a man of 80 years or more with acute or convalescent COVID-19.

This CDR3 is CASTTTGGGTEAFF. Here the CDR3 DNA reads TGTGCCAGCACCACCACAGGGGGCGGCACTGAAGCTTTCTTT. The rearrangement joins TRBV27 to TRBJ1-1; 9 positions match TRBD1. Per germline, CDR1 MNHEY and CDR2 SMNVEV (reference sequence). The length of the CDR3 is 14 residues. With V trimmed by 7 bases and J by 4 bases, 7 bases remained unmatched.